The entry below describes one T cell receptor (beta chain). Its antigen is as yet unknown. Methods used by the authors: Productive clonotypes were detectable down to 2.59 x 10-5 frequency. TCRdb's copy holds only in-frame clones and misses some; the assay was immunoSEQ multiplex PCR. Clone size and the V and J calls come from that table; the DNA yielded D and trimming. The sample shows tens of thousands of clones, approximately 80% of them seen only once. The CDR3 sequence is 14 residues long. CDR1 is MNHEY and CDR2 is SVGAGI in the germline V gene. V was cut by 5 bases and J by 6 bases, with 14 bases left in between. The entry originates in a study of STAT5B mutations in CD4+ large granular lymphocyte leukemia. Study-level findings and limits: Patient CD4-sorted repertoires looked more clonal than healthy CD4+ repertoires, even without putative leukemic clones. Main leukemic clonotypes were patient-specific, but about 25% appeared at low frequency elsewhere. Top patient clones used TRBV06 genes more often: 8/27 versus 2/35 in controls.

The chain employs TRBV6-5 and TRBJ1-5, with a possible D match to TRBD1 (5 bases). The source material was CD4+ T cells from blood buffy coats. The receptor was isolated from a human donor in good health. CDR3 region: CASSPGIRGQPQHF. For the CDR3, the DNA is TGTGCCAGCAGTCCAGGGATAAGAGGTCAGCCCCAGCATTTT.